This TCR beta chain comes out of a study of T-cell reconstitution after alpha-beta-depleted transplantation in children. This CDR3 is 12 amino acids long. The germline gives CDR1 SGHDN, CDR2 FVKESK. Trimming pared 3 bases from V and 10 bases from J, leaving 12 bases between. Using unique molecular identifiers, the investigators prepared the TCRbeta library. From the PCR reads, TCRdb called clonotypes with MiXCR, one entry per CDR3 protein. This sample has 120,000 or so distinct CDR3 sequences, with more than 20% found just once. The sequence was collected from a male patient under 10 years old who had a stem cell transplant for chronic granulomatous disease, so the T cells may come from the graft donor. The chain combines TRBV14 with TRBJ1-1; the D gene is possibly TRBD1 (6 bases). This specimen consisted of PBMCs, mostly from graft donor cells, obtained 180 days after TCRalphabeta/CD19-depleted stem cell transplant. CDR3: CASSHHGGRAFF. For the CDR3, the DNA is TGTGCCAGCAGCCATCACGGGGGCAGAGCTTTCTTT.